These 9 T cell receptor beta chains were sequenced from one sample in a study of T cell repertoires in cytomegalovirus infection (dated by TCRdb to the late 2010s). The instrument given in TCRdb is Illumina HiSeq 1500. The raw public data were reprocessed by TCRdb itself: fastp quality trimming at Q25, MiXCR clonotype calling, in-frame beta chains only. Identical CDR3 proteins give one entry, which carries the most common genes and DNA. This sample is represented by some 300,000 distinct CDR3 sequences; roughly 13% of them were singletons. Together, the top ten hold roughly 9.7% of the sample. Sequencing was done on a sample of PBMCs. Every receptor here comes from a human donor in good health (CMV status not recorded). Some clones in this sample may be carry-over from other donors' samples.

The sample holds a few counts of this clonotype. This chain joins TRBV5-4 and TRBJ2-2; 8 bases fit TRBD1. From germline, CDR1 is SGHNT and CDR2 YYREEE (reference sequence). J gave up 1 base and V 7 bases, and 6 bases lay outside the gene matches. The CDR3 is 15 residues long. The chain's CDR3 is CASQGADKNTGELFF. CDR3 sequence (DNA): TGTGCCAGCCAGGGGGCTGATAAGAACACCGGGGAGCTGTTTTTT.

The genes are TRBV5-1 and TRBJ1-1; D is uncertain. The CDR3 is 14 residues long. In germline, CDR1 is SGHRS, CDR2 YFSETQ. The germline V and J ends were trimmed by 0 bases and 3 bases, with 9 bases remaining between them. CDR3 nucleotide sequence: TGCGCCAGCAGCTTGGAGTCGCAACACACTGAAGCTTTCTTT. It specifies CASSLESQHTEAFF.

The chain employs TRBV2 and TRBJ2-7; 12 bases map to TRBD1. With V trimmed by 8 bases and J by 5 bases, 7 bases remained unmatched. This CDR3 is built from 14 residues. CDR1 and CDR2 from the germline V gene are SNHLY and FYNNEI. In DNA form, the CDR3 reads TGTGCCAGCCGAGGGACAGGGGGCGTGAACGAGCAGTACTTC. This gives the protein CASRGTGGVNEQYF.

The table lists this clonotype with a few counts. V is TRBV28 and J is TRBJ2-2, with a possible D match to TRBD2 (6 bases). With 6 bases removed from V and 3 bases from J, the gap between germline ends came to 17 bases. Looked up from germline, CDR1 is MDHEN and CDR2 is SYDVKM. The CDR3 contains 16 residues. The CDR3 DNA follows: TGTGCCAGCAGCGTTAGCGGCCGGCGAGACACCGGGGAGCTGTTTTTT. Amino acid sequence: CASSVSGRRDTGELFF.

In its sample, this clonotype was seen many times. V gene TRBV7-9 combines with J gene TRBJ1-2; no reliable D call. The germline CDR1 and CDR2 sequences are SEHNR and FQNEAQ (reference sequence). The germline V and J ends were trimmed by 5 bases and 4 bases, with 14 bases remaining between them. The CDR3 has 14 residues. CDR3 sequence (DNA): TGTGCCAGCAGCCGACCGCAGGACGGCTATGGCTACACCTTC. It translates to CASSRPQDGYGYTF.

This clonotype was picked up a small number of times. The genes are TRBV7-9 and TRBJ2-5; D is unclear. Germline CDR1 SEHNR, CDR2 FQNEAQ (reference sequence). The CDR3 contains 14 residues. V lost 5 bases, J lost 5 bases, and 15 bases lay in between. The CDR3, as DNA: TGTGCCAGCAGCCCAACGGACGTCGAGGAGACCCAGTACTTC. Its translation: CASSPTDVEETQYF.

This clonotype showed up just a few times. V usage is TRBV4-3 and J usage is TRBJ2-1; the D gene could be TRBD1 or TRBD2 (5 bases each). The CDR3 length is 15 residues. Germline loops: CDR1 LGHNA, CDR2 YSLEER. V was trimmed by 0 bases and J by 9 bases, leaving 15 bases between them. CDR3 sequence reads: CASSQEGTLSREQFF. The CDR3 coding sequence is TGCGCCAGCAGCCAAGAAGGGACCCTCTCTCGTGAGCAGTTCTTC.

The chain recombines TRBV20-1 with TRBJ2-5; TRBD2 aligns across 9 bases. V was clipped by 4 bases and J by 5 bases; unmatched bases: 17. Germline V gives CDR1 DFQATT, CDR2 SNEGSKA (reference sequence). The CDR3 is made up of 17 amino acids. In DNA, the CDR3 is TGCAGTGCTAAAACGACTCGAGCGGGAGGTTTCGGGGAGACCCAGTACTTC. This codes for CSAKTTRAGGFGETQYF.

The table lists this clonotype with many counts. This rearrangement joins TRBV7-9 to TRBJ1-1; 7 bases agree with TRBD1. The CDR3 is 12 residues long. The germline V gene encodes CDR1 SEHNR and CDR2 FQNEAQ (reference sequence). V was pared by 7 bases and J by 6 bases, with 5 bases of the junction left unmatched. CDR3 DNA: TGTGCCAGCACTATAACAGGGGCTGAAGCTTTCTTT. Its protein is CASTITGAEAFF. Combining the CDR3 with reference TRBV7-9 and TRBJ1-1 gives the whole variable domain DTGVSQNPRHKITKRGQNVTFRCDPISEHNRLYWYRQTLGQGPEFLTYFQNEAQLEKSRLLSDRFSAERPKGSFSTLEIQRTEQGDSAMYLCASTITGAEAFFGQGTRLTVV.